These 20 T cell receptor beta chains originate from one sample sequenced in a study of T-cell reconstitution after alpha-beta-depleted transplantation in children. The library targeted TCRbeta and was prepared with unique molecular identifiers. MiXCR, run by TCRdb on the PCR reads, gives a single entry per CDR3 protein. The sample holds 440,000 or so distinct CDR3 sequences, 9.5% to 13% seen once. Material: PBMCs from the stem cell graft donor, obtained from the stem cell graft. These receptors came from a human donor who donated a stem cell graft to a child with acute myeloid leukemia.

J is TRBJ2-5 and V is TRBV20-1; the match to TRBD2 covers 7 bases. In germline, CDR1 is DFQATT, CDR2 SNEGSKA (reference sequence). This CDR3 has 13 residues. The ends lost 1 base at V and 5 bases at J; junction bases unmatched: 4. CDR3 coding DNA: TGCAGTGCTAGAGGGGGAGGGCGGGAGACCCAGTACTTC. Translated, it gives CSARGGGRETQYF.

This clonotype came up many times. The chain has TRBV11-2 and TRBJ1-3; the D gene is possibly TRBD1 (6 bases). V was shortened by 5 bases and J by 7 bases, with 12 bases between the two germline ends. This CDR3 is 13 amino acids long. The V gene's germline CDR1 is SGHAT and CDR2 FQNNGV. The CDR3 protein is CASSKTGLNTIYF. CDR3 coding DNA: TGTGCCAGCAGCAAGACAGGCCTGAACACCATATATTTT.

The rearrangement joins TRBV6-2 or TRBV6-3 to TRBJ2-7; D may be TRBD2 (5 bases). Looked up from germline, CDR1 is MNHEY and CDR2 is SVGEGT. The CDR3 runs to 14 residues. V lost 4 bases, J lost 5 bases, and 15 bases lay in between. In DNA form, the CDR3 reads TGTGCCAGCAGTTTAGCCGGGGTGTACCACGAGCAGTACTTC. This gives the protein CASSLAGVYHEQYF.

This clonotype was seen a few times. The chain combines TRBV2 with TRBJ2-1; D call uncertain. Trimming pared 8 bases from V and 4 bases from J, leaving 6 bases between. The CDR3 totals 11 residues. CDR1 SNHLY and CDR2 FYNNEI come from the germline V gene. CDR3 sequence reads: CASGLYNEQFF. The CDR3 DNA is TGTGCCAGCGGTCTGTACAATGAGCAGTTCTTC.

This clonotype was recorded a few times. This rearrangement joins TRBV10-2 to TRBJ2-5; perhaps D is TRBD1 or TRBD2 (5 bases each). Germline lookup yields CDR1 WSHSY and CDR2 SAAADI. The CDR3 consists of 15 residues. Between the trimmed V and J ends, which lost 6 bases and 5 bases, there was a span of 19 bases. The CDR3 region is CASSPDGTRVETQYF. The CDR3 DNA is TGCGCCAGCAGCCCCGATGGGACCCGGGTGGAGACCCAGTACTTC.

This clonotype was recorded at least ten times. DNA of the CDR3: TGTGCCAGCAGCTTGGGGGACAGGGGGAGCACAGATACGCAGTATTTT. Translated, it gives CASSLGDRGSTDTQYF. This rearrangement joins TRBV5-6 to TRBJ2-3; 11 positions agree with TRBD1. CDR3 size: 16 residues. CDR1 is SGHDT and CDR2 is YYEEEE in the germline V gene. Germline trimming cut 0 bases from V and 0 bases from J; bases unmatched to any gene: 0.

The J gene is TRBJ2-1, the V gene TRBV15; D may be TRBD2 (5 bases). In germline, CDR1 is LNHNV, CDR2 YYDKDF (reference sequence). Trimming removed 0 bases at V and 0 bases at J, with 9 bases between. The CDR3 length is 16 residues. CDR3 loop: CATSREKAVSYNEQFF. Here the CDR3 DNA reads TGTGCCACCAGCAGAGAGAAAGCGGTCTCCTACAATGAGCAGTTCTTC.

The CDR3, as DNA: TGTGCCAGCTGCCCGGGTGATAGTGGTAGCCATGACGGGAATGAGCAGTTCTTC. Its translation is CASCPGDSGSHDGNEQFF. The gene calls are TRBV2 and TRBJ2-1; the D is unclear. The CDR3 is 18 amino acids. Germline assignment: CDR1 SNHLY and CDR2 FYNNEI. Between the trimmed V and J ends, which lost 8 bases and 7 bases, there was a span of 30 bases.

This sequence joins TRBV12-3 or TRBV12-4 and TRBJ2-5, with 7 bases aligning to TRBD2. J was trimmed by 5 bases and V by 7 bases; bases with no gene match: 13. CDR3 length: 15 residues. The CDR3 loop is CASTRGGGARETQYF. The CDR3 region has the DNA TGTGCCAGCACTAGGGGCGGGGGAGCGCGCGAGACCCAGTACTTC.

This clonotype showed up just a few times. The chain links TRBV10-3 to TRBJ2-2; D not resolved. Germline V lookup: CDR1 ENHRY, CDR2 SYGVKD. This CDR3 contains 16 residues. Trimming shortened V by 3 bases and J by 3 bases, and 14 bases separated the two germline ends. The CDR3 sequence is CAISDSGTGDTGELFF. In nucleotides, the CDR3 is TGTGCCATCAGTGATTCGGGCACTGGGGACACCGGGGAGCTGTTTTTT.

In this sample, this clonotype turned up a few times. One end of the junction does not line up with germline, which may come from a read error. The chain combines TRBV29-1 with TRBJ2-2; 7 positions agree with TRBD2. This CDR3 comprises 14 residues. The germline gives CDR1 SQVTM, CDR2 ANQGSEA. The CDR3 loop reads CSARTSGNAGELFF. CDR3 nucleotides: TGCAGCGCACGGACGAGCGGGAACGCCGGGGAGCTGTTTTTT.

The gene calls are TRBV2 and TRBJ1-5; maybe TRBD1 (5 bases). With 1 base removed from V and 3 bases from J, the gap between germline ends came to 10 bases. CDR3 length: 15 residues. Germline V CDR1 and CDR2: SNHLY, FYNNEI. The CDR3 DNA reads TGTGCCAGCAGTGAAGGTGGGGGAGTCAATCAGCCCCAGCATTTT. It encodes CASSEGGGVNQPQHF.

The genes are TRBV6-4 and TRBJ2-3; 11 bases map to TRBD2. V lost 3 bases and J lost 5; bases outside the gene matches: 10. CDR1 MRHNA and CDR2 SNTAGT come from the germline V gene. The CDR3 loop spans 17 amino acids. CDR3 in amino acids: CASSETVAGGQKDTQYF. As DNA, the CDR3 is TGTGCCAGCAGTGAGACGGTAGCGGGGGGGCAGAAAGATACGCAGTATTTT.

This clonotype has just a few counts. This rearrangement joins TRBV6-1 to TRBJ2-7, with TRBD1 identical over 7 bases. Trimming removed 6 bases from V and 2 bases from J; junction bases left unmatched: 7. The CDR3 has 14 amino acids. In germline, CDR1 is MNHNS, CDR2 SASEGT. The DNA of the CDR3 is TGTGCCAGCAGGGGCAACAGGGGTGCCTACGAGCAGTACTTC. As protein: CASRGNRGAYEQYF.

This clonotype was observed a few times. The chain has TRBV27 and TRBJ2-1, with TRBD2 matching over 8 bases. Per the germline V gene, CDR1 is MNHEY and CDR2 is SMNVEV (reference sequence). The CDR3 contains 15 residues. Unmatched junction bases numbered 9, after V lost 2 bases and J lost 9 bases. For the CDR3, the DNA is TGTGCCAGCAGTTTAAGCGGGAGATCCTCAGGTGAGCAGTTCTTC. Protein product: CASSLSGRSSGEQFF.

Ten or more counts support this clonotype. The CDR3 here is CASRRTGGYTEAFF. The CDR3 nucleotides are TGTGCCAGCAGAAGGACAGGGGGCTACACTGAAGCTTTCTTT. The genes are TRBV12-3 or TRBV12-4 and TRBJ1-1; 11 bases are shared with TRBD1. The CDR3 has 14 amino acids. With V trimmed by 6 bases and J by 3 bases, 3 bases remained unmatched.

In this sample, this clonotype turned up many times. The chain has TRBV6-5 and TRBJ2-7; D not resolved. Germline V gene lookup returns CDR1 MNHEY and CDR2 SVGAGI. The V end lost 2 bases, the J end lost 6 bases, and 11 bases lay between the germline ends. This CDR3 is 13 amino acids long. For the CDR3, the DNA is TGTGCCAGCAGTTACGACCCTCCGGGCGAGCAGTACTTC. It yields the protein CASSYDPPGEQYF.

This clonotype has a count of ten or more. The chain carries TRBV20-1 and TRBJ2-5, with TRBD2 identical over 8 bases. Germline lookup yields CDR1 DFQATT and CDR2 SNEGSKA (reference sequence). The CDR3 loop spans 15 amino acids. V gave up 0 bases and J gave up 5 bases; unmatched junction bases: 8. CDR3 amino acids: CSARDRGGFYETQYF. The CDR3 DNA follows: TGCAGTGCTAGAGATCGGGGGGGCTTTTATGAGACCCAGTACTTC.

This clonotype was observed a few times. The rearrangement uses TRBV4-2 and TRBJ1-5, with D possibly TRBD1 on 6 matching bases. V was cut by 0 bases and J by 2 bases, with 17 bases left in between. The CDR3 is made up of 18 amino acids. Germline CDR1 and CDR2: LGHNA and YNFKEQ. In DNA form, the CDR3 reads TGTGCCAGCAGCCAAGATCCGGCGGGGGGCGGGGGCAATCAGCCCCAGCATTTT. Translating it yields CASSQDPAGGGGNQPQHF.

The J gene is TRBJ1-5, the V gene TRBV15; D unresolved. V lost 1 base, J lost 4 bases, and 14 bases lay in between. Germline loops: CDR1 LNHNV, CDR2 YYDKDF (reference sequence). CDR3 size: 16 residues. CDR3 region: CATSRGGRGRNQPQHF. CDR3 bases: TGTGCCACCAGCAGAGGGGGTCGGGGTCGAAATCAGCCCCAGCATTTT.